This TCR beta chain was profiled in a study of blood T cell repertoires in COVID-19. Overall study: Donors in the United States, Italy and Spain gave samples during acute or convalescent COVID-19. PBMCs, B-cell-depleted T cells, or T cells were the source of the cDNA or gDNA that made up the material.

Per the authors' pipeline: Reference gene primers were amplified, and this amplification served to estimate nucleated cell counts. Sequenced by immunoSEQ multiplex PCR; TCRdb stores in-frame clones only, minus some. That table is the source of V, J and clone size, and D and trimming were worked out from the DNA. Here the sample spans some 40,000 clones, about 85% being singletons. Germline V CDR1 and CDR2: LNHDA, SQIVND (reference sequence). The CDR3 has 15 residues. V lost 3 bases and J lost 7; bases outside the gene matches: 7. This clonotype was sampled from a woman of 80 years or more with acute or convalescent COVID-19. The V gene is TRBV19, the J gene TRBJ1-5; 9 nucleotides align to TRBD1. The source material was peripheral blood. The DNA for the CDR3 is TGTGCCAGTAGTATCCGGACAGGGGTATCACAGCCCCAGCATTTT. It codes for CASSIRTGVSQPQHF.